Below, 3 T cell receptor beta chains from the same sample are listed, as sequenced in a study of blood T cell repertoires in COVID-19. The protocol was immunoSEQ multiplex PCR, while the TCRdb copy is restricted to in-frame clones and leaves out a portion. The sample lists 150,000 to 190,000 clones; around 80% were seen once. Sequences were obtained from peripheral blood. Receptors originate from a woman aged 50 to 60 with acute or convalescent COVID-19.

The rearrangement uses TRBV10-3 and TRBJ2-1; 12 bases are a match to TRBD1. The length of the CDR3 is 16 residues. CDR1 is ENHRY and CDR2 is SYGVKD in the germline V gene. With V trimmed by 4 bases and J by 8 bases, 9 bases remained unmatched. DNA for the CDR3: TGTGCCATCAGTGTCCATCCGGGACAGGGGGCGTATGAGCAGTTCTTC. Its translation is CAISVHPGQGAYEQFF.

The DNA for the CDR3 is TGTGCCAGTCGCCTACTCAGGGGGCCTCCCTACGAGCAGTACTTC. This gives the protein CASRLLRGPPYEQYF. The V gene is TRBV11-2, the J gene TRBJ2-7; 8 bases agree with TRBD1. CDR3 length: 15 amino acids. V dropped 9 bases and J dropped 2; count of bases not matched to a gene: 12. Germline V lookup: CDR1 SGHAT, CDR2 FQNNGV.

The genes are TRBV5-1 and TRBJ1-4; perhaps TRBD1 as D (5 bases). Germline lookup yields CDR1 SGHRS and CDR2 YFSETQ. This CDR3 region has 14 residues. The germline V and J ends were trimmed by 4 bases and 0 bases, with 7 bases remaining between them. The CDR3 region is CASSPTATNEKLFF. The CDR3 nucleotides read TGCGCCAGCAGCCCGACAGCAACTAATGAAAAACTGTTTTTT. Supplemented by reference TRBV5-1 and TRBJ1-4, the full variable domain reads KAGVTQTPRYLIKTRGQQVTLSCSPISGHRSVSWYQQTPGQGLQFLFEYFSETQRNKGNFPGRFSGRQFSNSRSEMNVSTLELGDSALYLCASSPTATNEKLFFGSGTQLSVL.